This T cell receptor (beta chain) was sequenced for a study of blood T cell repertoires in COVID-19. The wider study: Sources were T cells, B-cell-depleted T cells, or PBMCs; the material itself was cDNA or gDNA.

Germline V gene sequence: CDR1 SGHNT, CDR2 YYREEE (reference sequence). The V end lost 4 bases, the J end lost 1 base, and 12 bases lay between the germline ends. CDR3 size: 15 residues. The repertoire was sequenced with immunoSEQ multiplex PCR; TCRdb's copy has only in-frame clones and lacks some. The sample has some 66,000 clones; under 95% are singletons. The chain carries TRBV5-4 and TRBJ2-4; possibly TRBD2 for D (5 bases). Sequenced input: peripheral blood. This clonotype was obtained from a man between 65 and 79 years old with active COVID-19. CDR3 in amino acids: CASSASEAAKNIQYF. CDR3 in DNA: TGTGCCAGCAGCGCTTCGGAGGCGGCCAAAAACATTCAGTACTTC.